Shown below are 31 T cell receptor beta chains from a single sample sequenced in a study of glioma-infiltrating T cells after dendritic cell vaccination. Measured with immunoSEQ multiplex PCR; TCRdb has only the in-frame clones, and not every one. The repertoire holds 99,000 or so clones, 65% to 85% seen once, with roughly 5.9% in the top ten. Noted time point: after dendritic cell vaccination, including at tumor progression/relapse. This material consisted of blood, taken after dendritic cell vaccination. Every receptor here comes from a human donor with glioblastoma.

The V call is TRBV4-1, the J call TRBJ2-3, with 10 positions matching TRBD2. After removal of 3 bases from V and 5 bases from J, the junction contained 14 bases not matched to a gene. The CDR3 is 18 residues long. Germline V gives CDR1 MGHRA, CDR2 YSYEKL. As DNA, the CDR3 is TGCGCCAGCAGCCACCCTAAAAGGCTAGCGGGAGCTGAAGATACGCAGTATTTT. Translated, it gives CASSHPKRLAGAEDTQYF.

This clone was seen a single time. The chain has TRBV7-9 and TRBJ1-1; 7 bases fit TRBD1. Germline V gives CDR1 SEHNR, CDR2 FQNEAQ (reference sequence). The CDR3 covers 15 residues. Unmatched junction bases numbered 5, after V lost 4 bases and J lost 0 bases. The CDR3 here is CASSSRQGMNTEAFF. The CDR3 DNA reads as TGTGCCAGCAGCTCACGACAGGGTATGAACACTGAAGCTTTCTTT.

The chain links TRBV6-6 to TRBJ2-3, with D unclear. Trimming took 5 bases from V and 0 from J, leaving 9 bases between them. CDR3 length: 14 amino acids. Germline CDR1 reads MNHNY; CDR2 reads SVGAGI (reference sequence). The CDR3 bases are TGTGCCAGCAGTCCCCGCGCTAGCACAGATACGCAGTATTTT. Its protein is CASSPRASTDTQYF.

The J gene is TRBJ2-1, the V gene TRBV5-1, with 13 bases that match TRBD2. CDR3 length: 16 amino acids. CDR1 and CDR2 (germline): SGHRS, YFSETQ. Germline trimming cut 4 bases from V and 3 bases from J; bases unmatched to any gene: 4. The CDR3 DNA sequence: TGCGCCAGCAGCCTCTGGACTAGCGGGGGCTACAATGAGCAGTTCTTC. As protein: CASSLWTSGGYNEQFF.

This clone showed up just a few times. In nucleotides, the CDR3 is TGTGCCAGCAGTCTCCAGGGGGATGATGAGAATGAGCAGTTCTTC. Protein: CASSLQGDDENEQFF. This rearrangement joins TRBV6-1 to TRBJ2-1; TRBD1 aligns across 7 bases. CDR3 length: 15 residues. Germline loops: CDR1 MNHNS, CDR2 SASEGT. The ends lost 5 bases at V and 7 bases at J; junction bases unmatched: 11.

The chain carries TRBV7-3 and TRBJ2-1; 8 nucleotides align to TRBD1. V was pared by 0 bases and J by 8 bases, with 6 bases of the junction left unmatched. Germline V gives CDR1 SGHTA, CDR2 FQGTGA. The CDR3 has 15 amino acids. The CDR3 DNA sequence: TGTGCCAGCAGCTTAACAGGACAGGGTATCCATGAGCAGTTCTTC. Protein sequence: CASSLTGQGIHEQFF. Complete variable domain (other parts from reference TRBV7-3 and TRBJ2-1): GAGVSQTPSNKVTEKGKYVELRCDPISGHTALYWYRQSLGQGPEFLIYFQGTGAADDSGLPNDRFFAVRPEGSVSTLKIQRTERGDSAVYLCASSLTGQGIHEQFFGPGTRLTVL.

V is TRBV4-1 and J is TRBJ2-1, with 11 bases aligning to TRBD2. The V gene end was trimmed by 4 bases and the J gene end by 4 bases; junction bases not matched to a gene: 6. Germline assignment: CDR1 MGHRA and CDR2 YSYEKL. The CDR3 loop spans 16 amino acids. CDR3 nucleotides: TGCGCCAGCAGCCGCCCGACTAGCGGGGCTTACAATGAGCAGTTCTTC. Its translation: CASSRPTSGAYNEQFF.

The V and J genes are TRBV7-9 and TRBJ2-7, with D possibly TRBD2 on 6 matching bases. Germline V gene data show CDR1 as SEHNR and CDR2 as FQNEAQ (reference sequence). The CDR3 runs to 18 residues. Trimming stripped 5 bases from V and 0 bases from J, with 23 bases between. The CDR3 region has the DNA TGTGCCAGCAGCCCCCTGGGGAGGTCGGGGACTTCCTCCTACGAGCAGTACTTC. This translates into CASSPLGRSGTSSYEQYF.

Here the CDR3 reads CASSLGTSGASEQYF. The CDR3, as DNA: TGTGCCAGCAGCTTAGGGACTAGCGGGGCCTCCGAGCAGTACTTC. The chain links TRBV11-2 to TRBJ2-7, with TRBD2 identical over 12 bases. V trimming: 1 base; J trimming: 6 bases; junction bases outside the gene matches: 4. The CDR3 contains 15 residues. From germline, CDR1 is SGHAT and CDR2 FQNNGV.

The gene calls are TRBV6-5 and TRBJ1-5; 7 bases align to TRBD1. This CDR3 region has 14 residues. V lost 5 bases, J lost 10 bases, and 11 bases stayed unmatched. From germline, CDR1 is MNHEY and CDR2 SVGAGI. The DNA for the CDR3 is TGTGCCAGCAGTCCTACAGGGGACCCAGAACCCCAGCATTTT. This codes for CASSPTGDPEPQHF.

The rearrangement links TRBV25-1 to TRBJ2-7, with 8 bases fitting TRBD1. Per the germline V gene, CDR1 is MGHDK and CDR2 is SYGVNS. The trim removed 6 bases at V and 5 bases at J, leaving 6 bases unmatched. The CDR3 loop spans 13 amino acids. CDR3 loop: CASRTTGADEQYF. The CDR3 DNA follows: TGTGCCAGCAGAACGACAGGGGCCGACGAGCAGTACTTC.

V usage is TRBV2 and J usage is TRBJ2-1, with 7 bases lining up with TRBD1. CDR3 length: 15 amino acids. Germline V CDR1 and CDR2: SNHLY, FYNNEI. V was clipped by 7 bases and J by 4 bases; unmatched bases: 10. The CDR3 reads CASTQGQIFYNEQFF. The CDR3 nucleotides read TGTGCCAGCACCCAGGGACAGATATTTTACAATGAGCAGTTCTTC. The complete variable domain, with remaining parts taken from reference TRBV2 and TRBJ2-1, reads EPEVTQTPSHQVTQMGQEVILRCVPISNHLYFYWYRQILGQKVEFLVSFYNNEISEKSEIFDDQFSVERPDGSNFTLKIRSTKLEDSAMYFCASTQGQIFYNEQFFGPGTRLTVL.

CDR3 DNA: TGTGCCAGCAGCGGCGGGACACTCAGGGGGGATACGCAGTATTTT. Its protein is CASSGGTLRGDTQYF. V and J are TRBV9 and TRBJ2-3, with D possibly being TRBD1 (7 bases). Trimming pared 3 bases from V and 6 bases from J, leaving 17 bases between. Germline V gene lookup returns CDR1 SGDLS and CDR2 YYNGEE. The CDR3 extends over 15 amino acids.

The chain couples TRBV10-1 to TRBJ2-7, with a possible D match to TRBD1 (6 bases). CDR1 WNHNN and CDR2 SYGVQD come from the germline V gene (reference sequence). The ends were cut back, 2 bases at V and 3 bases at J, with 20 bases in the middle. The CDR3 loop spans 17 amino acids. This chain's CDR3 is CASSEKGVTQSNYEQYF. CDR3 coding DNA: TGCGCCAGCAGTGAGAAGGGGGTCACCCAGTCCAACTACGAGCAGTACTTC.

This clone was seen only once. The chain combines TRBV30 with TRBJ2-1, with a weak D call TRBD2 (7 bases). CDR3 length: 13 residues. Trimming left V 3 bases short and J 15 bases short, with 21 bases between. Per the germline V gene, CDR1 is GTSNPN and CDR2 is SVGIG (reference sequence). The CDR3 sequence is CAWRRGWGGAGFF. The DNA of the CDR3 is TGTGCCTGGAGACGGGGTTGGGGGGGCGCAGGGTTCTTC. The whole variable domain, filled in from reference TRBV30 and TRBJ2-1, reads SQTIHQWPATLVQPVGSPLSLECTVEGTSNPNLYWYRQAAGRGLQLLFYSVGIGQISSEVPQNLSASRPQDRQFILSSKKLLLSDSGFYLCAWRRGWGGAGFFGPGTRLTVL.

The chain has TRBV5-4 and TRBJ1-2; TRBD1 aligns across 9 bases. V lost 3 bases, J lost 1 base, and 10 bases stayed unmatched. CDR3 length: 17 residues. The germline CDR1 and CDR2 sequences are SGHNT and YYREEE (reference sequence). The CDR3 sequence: CASSSGQGSFINYGYTF. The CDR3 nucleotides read TGTGCCAGCAGCTCGGGACAGGGCTCATTCATTAACTATGGCTACACCTTC.

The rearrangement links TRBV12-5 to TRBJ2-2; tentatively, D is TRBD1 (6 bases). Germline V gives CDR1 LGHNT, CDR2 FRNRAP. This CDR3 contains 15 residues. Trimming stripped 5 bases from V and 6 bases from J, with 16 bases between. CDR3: CASGPGQIFSGELFF. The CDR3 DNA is TGTGCTAGTGGTCCCGGACAGATTTTCTCCGGGGAGCTGTTTTTT.

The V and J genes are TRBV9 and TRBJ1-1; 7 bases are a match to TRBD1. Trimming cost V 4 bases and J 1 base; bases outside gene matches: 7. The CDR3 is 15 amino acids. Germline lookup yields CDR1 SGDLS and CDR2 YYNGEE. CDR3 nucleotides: TGTGCCAGCAGCTCAAGGACAGGAGCGAACACTGAAGCTTTCTTT. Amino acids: CASSSRTGANTEAFF.

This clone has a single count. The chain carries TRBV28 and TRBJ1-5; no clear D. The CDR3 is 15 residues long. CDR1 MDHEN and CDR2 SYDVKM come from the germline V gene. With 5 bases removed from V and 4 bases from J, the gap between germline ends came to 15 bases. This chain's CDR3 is CASSPYSGKNQPQHF. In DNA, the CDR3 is TGTGCCAGCAGTCCCTACTCGGGGAAGAATCAGCCCCAGCATTTT. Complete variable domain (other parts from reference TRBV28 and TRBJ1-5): DVKVTQSSRYLVKRTGEKVFLECVQDMDHENMFWYRQDPGLGLRLIYFSYDVKMKEKGDIPEGYSVSREKKERFSLILESASTNQTSMYLCASSPYSGKNQPQHFGDGTRLSIL.

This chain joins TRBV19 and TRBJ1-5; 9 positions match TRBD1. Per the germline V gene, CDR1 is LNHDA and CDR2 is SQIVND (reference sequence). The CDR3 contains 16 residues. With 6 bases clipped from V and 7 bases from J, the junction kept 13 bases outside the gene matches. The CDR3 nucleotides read TGTGCCAGTAGCACCCCCCGGACAGGGGTCTGGCAGCCCCAGCATTTT. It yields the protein CASSTPRTGVWQPQHF. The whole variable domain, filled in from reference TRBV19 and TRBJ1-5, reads DGGITQSPKYLFRKEGQNVTLSCEQNLNHDAMYWYRQDPGQGLRLIYYSQIVNDFQKGDIAEGYSVSREKKESFPLTVTSAQKNPTAFYLCASSTPRTGVWQPQHFGDGTRLSIL.

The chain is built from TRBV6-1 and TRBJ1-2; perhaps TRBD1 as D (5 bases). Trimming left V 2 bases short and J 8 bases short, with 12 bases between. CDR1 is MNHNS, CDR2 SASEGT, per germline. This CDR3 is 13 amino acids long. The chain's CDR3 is CASSERGAGGYTF. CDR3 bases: TGTGCCAGCAGTGAACGAGGGGCGGGGGGCTACACCTTC.

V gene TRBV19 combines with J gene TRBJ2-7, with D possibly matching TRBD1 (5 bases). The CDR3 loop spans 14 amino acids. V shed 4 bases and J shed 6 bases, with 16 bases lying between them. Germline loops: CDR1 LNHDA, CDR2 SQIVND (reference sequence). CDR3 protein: CASSTIRGRSEQYF. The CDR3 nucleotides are TGTGCCAGTAGTACCATTAGGGGTCGGAGCGAGCAGTACTTC.

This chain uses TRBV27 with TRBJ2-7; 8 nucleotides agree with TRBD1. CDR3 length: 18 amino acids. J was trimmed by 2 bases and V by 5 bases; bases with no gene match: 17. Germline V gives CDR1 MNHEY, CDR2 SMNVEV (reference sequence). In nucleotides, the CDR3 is TGTGCCAGCAGTGGGTCAGGACAGGGATCCCTTAGAACCTACGAGCAGTACTTC. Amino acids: CASSGSGQGSLRTYEQYF.

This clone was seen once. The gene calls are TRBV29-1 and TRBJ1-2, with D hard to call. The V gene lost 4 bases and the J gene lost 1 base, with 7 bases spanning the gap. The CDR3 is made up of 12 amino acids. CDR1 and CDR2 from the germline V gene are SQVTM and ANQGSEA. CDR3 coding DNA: TGCAGCGTTGGGGCCAGTAACTATGGCTACACCTTC. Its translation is CSVGASNYGYTF.

The CDR3 bases are TGTGCCAGCAGCCCTAGTATAGGGGTAATTTTCAATGAGCAGTTCTTC. Protein sequence: CASSPSIGVIFNEQFF. The chain joins TRBV14 to TRBJ2-1; a weak D match, TRBD1 (5 bases). The CDR3 consists of 16 residues. Germline V CDR1 and CDR2: SGHDN, FVKESK. Deletions cut 4 bases from V and 6 bases from J, with 19 bases between.

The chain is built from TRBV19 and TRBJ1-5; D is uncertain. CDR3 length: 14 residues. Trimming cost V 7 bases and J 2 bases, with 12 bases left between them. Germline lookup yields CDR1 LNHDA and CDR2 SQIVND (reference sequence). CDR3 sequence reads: CASNSGIGNQPQHF. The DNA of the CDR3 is TGTGCCAGTAACTCGGGGATAGGCAATCAGCCCCAGCATTTT.

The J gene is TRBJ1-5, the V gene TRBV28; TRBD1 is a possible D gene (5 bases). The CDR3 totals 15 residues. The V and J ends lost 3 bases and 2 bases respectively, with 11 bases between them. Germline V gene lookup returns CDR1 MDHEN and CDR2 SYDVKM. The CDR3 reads CASSFGDSGNQPQHF. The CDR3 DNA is TGTGCCAGCAGTTTCGGGGACTCCGGCAATCAGCCCCAGCATTTT.

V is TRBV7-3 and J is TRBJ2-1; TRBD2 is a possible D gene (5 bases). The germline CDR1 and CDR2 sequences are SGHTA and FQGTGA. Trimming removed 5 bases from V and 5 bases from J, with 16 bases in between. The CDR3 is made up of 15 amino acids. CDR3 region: CASSQTSDINNEQFF. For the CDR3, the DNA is TGTGCCAGCAGCCAAACTAGTGACATCAACAATGAGCAGTTCTTC. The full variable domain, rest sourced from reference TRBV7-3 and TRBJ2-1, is GAGVSQTPSNKVTEKGKYVELRCDPISGHTALYWYRQSLGQGPEFLIYFQGTGAADDSGLPNDRFFAVRPEGSVSTLKIQRTERGDSAVYLCASSQTSDINNEQFFGPGTRLTVL.

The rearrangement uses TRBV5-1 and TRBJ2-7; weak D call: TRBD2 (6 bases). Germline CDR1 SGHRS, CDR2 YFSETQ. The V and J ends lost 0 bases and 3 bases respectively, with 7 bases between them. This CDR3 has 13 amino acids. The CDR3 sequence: CASSLVGGYEQYF. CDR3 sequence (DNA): TGCGCCAGCAGCTTGGTGGGGGGCTACGAGCAGTACTTC.

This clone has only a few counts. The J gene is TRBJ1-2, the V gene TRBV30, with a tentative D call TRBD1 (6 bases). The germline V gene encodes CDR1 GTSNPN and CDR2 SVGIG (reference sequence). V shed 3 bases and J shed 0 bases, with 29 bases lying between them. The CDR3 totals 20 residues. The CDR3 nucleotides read TGTGCCTGGAGGTTAATGGGGGCGCAGGGACACCGGGAAGCTAACTATGGCTACACCTTC. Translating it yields CAWRLMGAQGHREANYGYTF. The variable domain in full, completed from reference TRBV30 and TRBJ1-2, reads SQTIHQWPATLVQPVGSPLSLECTVEGTSNPNLYWYRQAAGRGLQLLFYSVGIGQISSEVPQNLSASRPQDRQFILSSKKLLLSDSGFYLCAWRLMGAQGHREANYGYTFGSGTRLTVV.

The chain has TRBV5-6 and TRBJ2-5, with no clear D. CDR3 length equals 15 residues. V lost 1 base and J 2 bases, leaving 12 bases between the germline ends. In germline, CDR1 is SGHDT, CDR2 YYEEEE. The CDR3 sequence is CASSLRITGQETQYF. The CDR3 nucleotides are TGTGCCAGCAGCTTGAGAATCACCGGTCAAGAGACCCAGTACTTC.